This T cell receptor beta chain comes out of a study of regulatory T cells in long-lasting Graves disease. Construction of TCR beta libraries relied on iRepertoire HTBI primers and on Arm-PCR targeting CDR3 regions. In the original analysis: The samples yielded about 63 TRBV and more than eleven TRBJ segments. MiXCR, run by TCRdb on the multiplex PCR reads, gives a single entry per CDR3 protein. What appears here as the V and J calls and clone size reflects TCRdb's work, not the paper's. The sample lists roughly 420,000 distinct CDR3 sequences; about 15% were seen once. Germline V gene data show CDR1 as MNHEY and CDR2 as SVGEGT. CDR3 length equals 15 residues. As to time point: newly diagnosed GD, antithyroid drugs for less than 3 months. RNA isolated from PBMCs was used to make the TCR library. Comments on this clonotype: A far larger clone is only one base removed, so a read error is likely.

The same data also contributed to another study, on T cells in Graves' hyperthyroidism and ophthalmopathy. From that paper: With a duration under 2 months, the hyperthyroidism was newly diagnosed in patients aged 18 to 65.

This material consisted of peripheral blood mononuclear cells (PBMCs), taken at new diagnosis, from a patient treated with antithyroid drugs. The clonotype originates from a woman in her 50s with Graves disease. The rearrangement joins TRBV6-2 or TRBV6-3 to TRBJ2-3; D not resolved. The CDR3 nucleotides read TGTGCCAGCAGTCCACCCAAGGGTAGCACAGATATGCAGTATTTT. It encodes CASSPPKGSTDMQYF.